The present entry profiles one TCR beta chain with its context. Its antigen is undetermined. This specimen belongs to a study of cytomegalovirus exposure and HLA in healthy donors. In the study overall: A preliminary data release comprised around 90 million unique TCRs obtained from HLA-typed donors. Study-level points and caveats: The classifier reportedly diagnosed cytomegalovirus status with high specificity and sensitivity. A later analysis linked a missense variant in DCLRE1C to the trimming of TCR beta V and J genes. In a later analysis, at a false discovery rate of 0.05, 17,000 or so TCR beta sequences were associated with HLA alleles.

The length of the CDR3 is 10 residues. Germline V gives CDR1 DFQATT, CDR2 SNEGSKA (reference sequence). The V and J ends lost 6 bases and 6 bases respectively, with 7 bases between them. Amplification used 60 Vbeta primers and 13 Jbeta primers. TCRdb's table, derived via immunoSEQ multiplex PCR, lists solely in-frame clones and lacks some. The sample consists of under 150,000 clones, about two thirds of them appearing once. The sequencing input was PBMCs. The origin of this receptor is a woman aged 55-69 years in good health and CMV-seropositive. The chain uses TRBV20-1 and TRBJ2-3, with no clear D. CDR3 DNA: TGCAGTGCCCGGGTGGATACGCAGTATTTT. Its protein product is CSARVDTQYF.